The 13 T cell receptor beta chains in this list originate from one sample, sequenced in a study of OX40 agonist ivuxolimab in advanced cancers. Using immunoSEQ multiplex PCR, the repertoire was profiled, and TCRdb retains in-frame clones only, with some absent. The data contain about 55,000 clones, roughly nine tenths of them singletons. The material sequenced was CD4+ or CD8+ T cells sorted from blood, taken in a trial of the OX40 agonist ivuxolimab. The receptors come from an adult with an advanced solid tumor such as melanoma, head and neck, liver or kidney cancer.

This clone showed up just a few times. The genes are TRBV19 and TRBJ1-5; D is unresolved. Germline assignment: CDR1 LNHDA and CDR2 SQIVND (reference sequence). This CDR3 has 13 amino acids. With 3 bases removed from V and 8 bases from J, the gap between germline ends came to 11 bases. CDR3 in amino acids: CASSIGPGEPQHF. In nucleotides, the CDR3 is TGTGCCAGTAGTATCGGCCCCGGGGAGCCCCAGCATTTT. Full variable domain (rest looked up from reference TRBV19 and TRBJ1-5): DGGITQSPKYLFRKEGQNVTLSCEQNLNHDAMYWYRQDPGQGLRLIYYSQIVNDFQKGDIAEGYSVSREKKESFPLTVTSAQKNPTAFYLCASSIGPGEPQHFGDGTRLSIL.

This sequence joins TRBV9 and TRBJ2-1; 14 nucleotides align to TRBD2. J was trimmed by 8 bases and V by 3 bases; bases with no gene match: 7. The CDR3 has 16 residues. From germline, CDR1 is SGDLS and CDR2 YYNGEE. CDR3: CASSARLAGGYDEQFF. As DNA, the CDR3 is TGTGCCAGCAGCGCCAGACTAGCGGGAGGGTACGATGAGCAGTTCTTC.

The CDR3 protein is CASKSGSFATYEQYF. For the CDR3, the DNA is TGTGCCAGCAAGAGCGGTTCTTTCGCCACGTACGAGCAGTACTTC. The chain combines TRBV2 with TRBJ2-5; maybe TRBD2 (5 bases). TRBJ2-7 explains the end of the DNA better; the J call may be wrong. CDR1 is SNHLY, CDR2 FYNNEI, per germline. The CDR3 is 15 amino acids.

A single count supports this clone. The genes are TRBV5-1 and TRBJ2-1, with 12 bases lining up with TRBD2. Per germline, CDR1 SGHRS and CDR2 YFSETQ. Trimming took 5 bases from V and 6 from J; bases not matched to a gene: 9. This CDR3 region has 16 residues. DNA of the CDR3: TGCGCCAGCAGGCCCAGCCTAGCGGGAGGGGCCAATGAGCAGTTCTTC. Translation: CASRPSLAGGANEQFF.

The V and J genes are TRBV13 and TRBJ2-1, with 7 bases fitting TRBD2. The CDR3 has 16 residues. V lost 1 base, J lost 0 bases, and 3 bases stayed unmatched. Germline CDR1 reads PRHDT; CDR2 reads FYEKMQ (reference sequence). The CDR3 nucleotides are TGTGCCAGCAGCTTAGAGAGCGGGGCCTCCTACAATGAGCAGTTCTTC. Translated, it gives CASSLESGASYNEQFF.

The genes are TRBV7-9 and TRBJ2-1, with D unclear. Germline values: CDR1 SEHNR, CDR2 FQNEAQ (reference sequence). V dropped 4 bases and J dropped 7 bases, with 17 bases sitting between them. The length of the CDR3 is 15 residues. CDR3 sequence: CASSSGTRPGNEQFF. The DNA for the CDR3 is TGTGCCAGCAGCTCGGGCACGAGGCCTGGTAATGAGCAGTTCTTC.

The chain employs TRBV6-5 and TRBJ2-7; maybe TRBD1 (6 bases). Germline V CDR1 and CDR2: MNHEY, SVGAGI. The CDR3 covers 13 residues. V was clipped by 0 bases and J by 6 bases, with 9 bases between them. CDR3 region: CASSYSGGSEQYV. The CDR3 DNA reads TGTGCCAGCAGTTACTCTGGGGGCAGCGAGCAGTACGTC.

This chain joins TRBV29-1 and TRBJ1-4, with TRBD1 identical over 9 bases. CDR1 and CDR2 (germline): SQVTM, ANQGSEA. CDR3 length equals 14 residues. Trimming at V came to 4 bases and at J to 8 bases, leaving 8 bases not matched to a gene. CDR3 sequence reads: CSVVGTGPTEKLFF. The CDR3 DNA sequence: TGCAGCGTTGTAGGGACAGGGCCGACCGAAAAACTGTTTTTT.

The chain joins TRBV6-6 to TRBJ2-2; no reliable D call. CDR1 and CDR2 (germline): MNHNY, SVGAGI (reference sequence). Trimming stripped 6 bases from V and 6 bases from J, with 8 bases between. The CDR3 sequence is 12 residues long. The CDR3 sequence is CASSLRSGELFF. The CDR3 bases are TGTGCCAGCAGCTTAAGATCCGGGGAGCTGTTTTTT.

This chain links TRBV5-1 with TRBJ1-1; D perhaps matches TRBD1 (5 bases). Trimming shortened V by 6 bases and J by 0 bases, and 18 bases separated the two germline ends. The V gene's germline CDR1 is SGHRS and CDR2 YFSETQ. The CDR3 extends over 16 amino acids. The CDR3 DNA reads TGCGCCAGCACGGGGTCGTTCTGGGGACTGAACACTGAAGCTTTCTTT. Its protein product is CASTGSFWGLNTEAFF.

The CDR3 reads CASLRTWETQYF. For the CDR3, the DNA is TGTGCCAGCCTACGGACGTGGGAGACCCAGTACTTC. V is TRBV6-5 and J is TRBJ2-5; D is uncertain. This CDR3 has 12 residues. Germline CDR1 MNHEY, CDR2 SVGAGI. V was clipped by 8 bases and J by 5 bases, with 12 bases between them.

The chain uses TRBV11-2 and TRBJ2-5; D gene uncertain. Germline V gene lookup returns CDR1 SGHAT and CDR2 FQNNGV. V dropped 2 bases and J dropped 3 bases, with 16 bases sitting between them. This CDR3 contains 16 residues. CDR3 sequence reads: CASSLYLLQVEETQYF. In nucleotides, the CDR3 is TGTGCCAGCAGCTTATATCTACTCCAGGTCGAAGAGACCCAGTACTTC.

The chain recombines TRBV6-1 with TRBJ2-7; D is uncertain. The V end lost 4 bases, the J end lost 2 bases, and 9 bases lay between the germline ends. The CDR3 has 13 residues. Germline assignment: CDR1 MNHNS and CDR2 SASEGT. CDR3 sequence reads: CASSGGVAYEQYV. The CDR3 DNA follows: TGTGCCAGCAGTGGTGGCGTAGCCTACGAGCAGTACGTC.